This T cell receptor (beta chain) was retrieved from a study of CD8 T cells in ankylosing spondylitis. Overall study results and limits: One TCR beta motif, made up of roughly eight highly homologous variants, appeared characteristic of ankylosing spondylitis blood.

TCRdb recomputed calls from the 5' RACE reads with MiXCR, one row per CDR3 protein. The sample lists under 250,000 distinct CDR3 sequences; roughly 26% were seen once. At least ten counts were recorded for this clonotype. The antigen remains undetermined. The sample consisted of blood, either unsorted or a sorted T cell fraction (not recorded which). The TCR sequence derives from a male donor with ankylosing spondylitis or in good health (not recorded which).

The CDR3 bases are TGCGCCAGCAGCTTGAGGACTAGCGAAGAGACCCAGTACTTC. Protein: CASSLRTSEETQYF. J is TRBJ2-5 and V is TRBV5-1; 9 nucleotides match TRBD2. The CDR3 has 14 residues. J was trimmed by 3 bases and V by 1 base; bases with no gene match: 1. Germline loops: CDR1 SGHRS, CDR2 YFSETQ.